These T cell receptor beta chains were read from a single sample in a study of blood T cell repertoires in COVID-19. Data came from immunoSEQ multiplex PCR; TCRdb stores just in-frame clones and leaves some out. The table includes about 200,000 clones, almost 85% detected once. Sequencing was carried out using peripheral blood. The receptors stem from a woman aged 50 to 65 with active or convalescent COVID-19. Each CDR3 is given with its conserved first and last residue. D genes are given only for firm matches. Not every row has a clone size; where given, it reads once, few, many or a size class.

>TRBV19|.|TRBJ1-5|TRBD1
TGTGCCAGTAGTATCGGGCAGGGGGCACAGCCCCAGCATTTT
CASSIGQGAQPQHF
>TRBV19|.|TRBJ1-2|.
TGTGCCGCGAGGGGTCTGGGGGCGCGTGGCTACACCTTC
CAARGLGARGYTF
>TRBV28|.|TRBJ1-2|.
TGTGCCAGCAGTTCGGACAGTTACTATGGCTACACCTTC
CASSSDSYYGYTF
>TRBV29-1|.|TRBJ1-1|TRBD1
TGCAGCGTTCCCGACAGGGTAATGAACACTGAAGCTTTCTTT
CSVPDRVMNTEAFF
>TRBV3-1/TRBV3-2|.|TRBJ2-1|.
TGTGCCAGCAGCCATGCTAGTACCAATGAGCAGTTCTTC
CASSHASTNEQFF
>TRBV6-5|few|TRBJ1-5|TRBD1
TGTGCCAGCAGTACGACAGGGGACCAGCCCCAGCATTTT
CASSTTGDQPQHF
>TRBV5-1|.|TRBJ2-3|.
TGCGCCAGCAGTTCTTCCCTAGGGGCAGATACGCAGTATTTT
CASSSSLGADTQYF
>TRBV5-1|.|TRBJ1-1|TRBD1
TGCGCCAGCATCCAGACAGGGGGCGCGGCTGAAGCTTTCTTT
CASIQTGGAAEAFF
>TRBV11-2|.|TRBJ1-6|.
TGTGCCAGCACACAACCGGGCTCCTATAATTCACCCCTCCACTTT
CASTQPGSYNSPLHF
>TRBV29-1|.|TRBJ2-1|.
TGCAGCGTTCCGGGACAATACTCCTACAATGAGCAGTTCTTC
CSVPGQYSYNEQFF
>TRBV18|.|TRBJ1-1|.
TGTGCCAGCTCACCCGACACTGAAGCTTTCTTT
CASSPDTEAFF
>TRBV18|few|TRBJ2-7|TRBD1
TGTGCCAGCTCACCAATGATTGTCCGACAGGGGAGCGAGCAGTACTTC
CASSPMIVRQGSEQYF
>TRBV3-1/TRBV3-2|once|TRBJ1-4|.
TGTGCCAGCAGCCAACTGGACAGCGAAAATGAAAAACTGTTTTTT
CASSQLDSENEKLFF
>TRBV3-1/TRBV3-2|.|TRBJ2-5|TRBD2
TGTGCCAGCAGCCTACGGACTAGCGGATTACAAGAGACCCAGTACTTC
CASSLRTSGLQETQYF
>TRBV11-2|.|TRBJ1-2|.
TGTGCCAGCAGCTCCAATAACTATGGCTACACCTTC
CASSSNNYGYTF
>TRBV6-5|.|TRBJ1-3|.
TGTGCCAGCAGGGGCCTCAGCTCTGGAAACACCATATATTTT
CASRGLSSGNTIYF
>TRBV5-1|.|TRBJ1-2|TRBD1
TGCGCCAGCAGCTACTACCAGGGGGTAAACTATGGCTACACCTTC
CASSYYQGVNYGYTF
>TRBV29-1|.|TRBJ1-1|TRBD1
TGCAGCATCCTAGGACAGGGATGGACTGAAGCTTTCTTT
CSILGQGWTEAFF
>TRBV5-1|.|TRBJ2-7|TRBD1
TGCGCCAGCAGCCGGGGACAGTACTACGAGCAGTACTTC
CASSRGQYYEQYF
>TRBV5-1|.|TRBJ1-1|TRBD1
TGCGCCAGCAGCCTTGACCCTCGACAGGGTCTGAACACTGAAGCTTTCTTT
CASSLDPRQGLNTEAFF
>TRBV18|.|TRBJ2-7|TRBD2
TGTGCCAGCTCACCATGGCGGGGGAACGAGCAGTACTTC
CASSPWRGNEQYF
>TRBV5-4|.|TRBJ2-3|.
TGTGCCAGCAGCAAGCTTGGGGGGGGCTATAGCACAGATACGCAGTATTTT
CASSKLGGGYSTDTQYF
>TRBV20-1|.|TRBJ2-5|.
TGCAGTGCGGAAGACGGGGAGACCCAGTACTTC
CSAEDGETQYF
>TRBV6-5|.|TRBJ2-2|.
TGTGCCAGCAGATTAAACGCGGACAGCGGGGAGCTGTTTTTT
CASRLNADSGELFF
>TRBV18|.|TRBJ1-3|TRBD1
TGTGCCAGCTCACGCGGGACAGGCTCTGGAAACACCATATATTTT
CASSRGTGSGNTIYF
>TRBV6-1|.|TRBJ2-2|.
TGTGCCAGCAGTGAGGCTTCGAACCGCCCTAGAATCGGGGAGCTGTTTTTT
CASSEASNRPRIGELFF
>TRBV7-9|.|TRBJ1-1|TRBD1
TGTGCCAGCAGCGCAAACAGGGGCTCGAACACTGAAGCTTTCTTT
CASSANRGSNTEAFF